This TCR beta chain was captured in a study of cytotoxic CD8 clonotypes in ibrutinib-treated CLL. Overall study context: Responses comprised about 24 partial and 2 complete; at median roughly 64 months, around 14 remained remitted and roughly twelve progressed. General observations from the study: Sustained-remission and progressing patients diverged in sampling times. Clonality, elevated at ibrutinib response, dropped back toward baseline at progression.

This CDR3 is 14 amino acids long. V was trimmed by 7 bases and J by 5 bases, leaving 17 bases between them. Germline V lookup: CDR1 MNHEY, CDR2 SVGAGI. Targeted sequencing depth ranged from 1 in 200,000 to 1 in 1 million T cells. The repertoire was sequenced with immunoSEQ multiplex PCR; TCRdb's copy has only in-frame clones and lacks some. The data contain 50,000 to 60,000 clones, 83% of them singletons. About this clone: What it binds is not known.

Source: PBMCs, taken after 24 months of ibrutinib treatment. The chain combines TRBV6-5 with TRBJ1-1; the D is unclear. The sequence was collected from a human donor with chronic lymphocytic leukemia. CDR3 coding DNA: TGTGCCAGCACCTCAGCCCGAAAGAGGACTGAAGCTTTCTTT. Amino acids: CASTSARKRTEAFF.